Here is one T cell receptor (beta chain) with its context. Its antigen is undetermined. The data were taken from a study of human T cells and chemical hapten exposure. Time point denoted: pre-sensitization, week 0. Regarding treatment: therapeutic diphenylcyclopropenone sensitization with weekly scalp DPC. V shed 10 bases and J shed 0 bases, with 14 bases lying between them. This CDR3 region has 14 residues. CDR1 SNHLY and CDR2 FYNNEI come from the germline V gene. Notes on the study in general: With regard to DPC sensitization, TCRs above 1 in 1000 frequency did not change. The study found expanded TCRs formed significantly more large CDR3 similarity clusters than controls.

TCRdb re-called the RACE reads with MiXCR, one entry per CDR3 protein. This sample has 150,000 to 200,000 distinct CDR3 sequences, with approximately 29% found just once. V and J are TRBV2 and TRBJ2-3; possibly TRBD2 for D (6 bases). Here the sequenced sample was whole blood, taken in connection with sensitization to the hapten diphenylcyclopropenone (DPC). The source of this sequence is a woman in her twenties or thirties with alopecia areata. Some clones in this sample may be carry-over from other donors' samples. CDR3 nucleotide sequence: TGTGCCACCCAGTCGGGGGTAAGCACAGATACGCAGTATTTT. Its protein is CATQSGVSTDTQYF.